The rows below give T cell receptor beta chains drawn from one sample of a study of shared clonotypes between healthy human individuals. The protocol was immunoSEQ multiplex PCR, while the TCRdb copy is restricted to in-frame clones and leaves out a portion. Among 2 million to 2.5 million clones listed, 90% to 96% were seen once. The sample consisted of naive CD4+ T cells sorted from blood. Receptor source: a man younger than 35 in good health. The CDR3 runs from the conserved cysteine through the conserved F or W. D genes are given only for firm matches. Not all rows give a size; the values are once, few, many and, for expanded clones, a class.

J gene: TRBJ1-2; clone size: NA; V gene: TRBV10-3; D gene: NA; CDR3 protein: CAISEKPPIPTNYGYTF; CDR3 DNA: TGTGCCATCAGTGAGAAGCCTCCGATTCCAACTAACTATGGCTACACCTTC
J gene: TRBJ2-7; clone size: NA; V gene: TRBV7-2; D gene: TRBD2; CDR3 protein: CASSTPGLAGYEQYF; CDR3 DNA: TGTGCCAGCAGCACCCCCGGACTAGCGGGCTACGAGCAGTACTTC
J gene: TRBJ2-2; clone size: NA; V gene: TRBV7-9; D gene: NA; CDR3 protein: CASSLGVYGELFF; CDR3 DNA: TGTGCCAGCAGCTTAGGAGTTTACGGGGAGCTGTTTTTT
J gene: TRBJ1-6; clone size: NA; V gene: TRBV18; D gene: NA; CDR3 protein: CASSPGSGFDSPLHF; CDR3 DNA: TGTGCCAGCTCACCAGGATCGGGTTTTGATTCACCCCTCCACTTT
J gene: TRBJ2-5; clone size: once; V gene: TRBV6-5; D gene: NA; CDR3 protein: CASSYSQRETQYF; CDR3 DNA: TGTGCCAGCAGTTACTCCCAGAGAGAGACCCAGTACTTC
J gene: TRBJ2-7; clone size: once; V gene: TRBV10-3; D gene: NA; CDR3 protein: CAISDVSLHEQYF; CDR3 DNA: TGTGCCATCAGTGACGTGAGTCTCCACGAGCAGTACTTC
J gene: TRBJ1-6; clone size: NA; V gene: TRBV5-4; D gene: TRBD1; CDR3 protein: CASSADRGFSPLHF; CDR3 DNA: TGTGCCAGCAGCGCCGACAGGGGGTTTTCACCCCTCCACTTT
J gene: TRBJ1-6; clone size: NA; V gene: TRBV25-1; D gene: NA; CDR3 protein: CASRRGYYNSPLHF; CDR3 DNA: TGTGCCAGCCGCCGAGGGTACTATAATTCACCCCTCCACTTT
J gene: TRBJ2-7; clone size: NA; V gene: TRBV2; D gene: TRBD1; CDR3 protein: CASRTGTGVYEQYF; CDR3 DNA: TGTGCCAGCAGGACCGGGACAGGGGTCTACGAGCAGTACTTC
J gene: TRBJ2-5; clone size: NA; V gene: TRBV12-5; D gene: NA; CDR3 protein: CASGLTQETQYF; CDR3 DNA: TGTGCTAGTGGTCTGACGCAAGAGACCCAGTACTTC
J gene: TRBJ2-3; clone size: NA; V gene: TRBV29-1; D gene: NA; CDR3 protein: CSAGGSTDTQYF; CDR3 DNA: TGCAGCGCCGGGGGTAGCACAGATACGCAGTATTTT
J gene: TRBJ1-6; clone size: few; V gene: TRBV6-1; D gene: NA; CDR3 protein: CASGKDSFSPLHF; CDR3 DNA: TGTGCCAGCGGGAAGGACAGCTTTTCACCCCTCCACTTT
J gene: TRBJ1-2; clone size: NA; V gene: TRBV28; D gene: NA; CDR3 protein: CASSLPGQFSYGYTF; CDR3 DNA: TGTGCCAGCAGTTTACCTGGACAGTTTTCCTATGGCTACACCTTC
J gene: TRBJ2-7; clone size: NA; V gene: TRBV30; D gene: NA; CDR3 protein: CASGSGAREQYF; CDR3 DNA: TGTGCTTCTGGATCAGGGGCTAGAGAGCAGTACTTC
J gene: TRBJ2-1; clone size: once; V gene: TRBV2; D gene: TRBD2; CDR3 protein: CASSALLAGGNEQFF; CDR3 DNA: TGTGCCAGCAGTGCACTTCTAGCGGGAGGGAATGAGCAGTTCTTC
J gene: TRBJ1-2; clone size: once; V gene: TRBV19; D gene: NA; CDR3 protein: CASSAPGDYGYTF; CDR3 DNA: TGTGCCAGTAGTGCTCCCGGGGACTATGGCTACACCTTC
J gene: TRBJ2-5; clone size: NA; V gene: TRBV4-1; D gene: TRBD2; CDR3 protein: CASSQAGTSGAQVDQYF; CDR3 DNA: TGCGCCAGCAGCCAAGCGGGGACTAGCGGGGCCCAGGTGGACCAGTACTTC
J gene: TRBJ2-3; clone size: NA; V gene: TRBV7-9; D gene: NA; CDR3 protein: CASSLGTGLLGTDTQYF; CDR3 DNA: TGTGCCAGCAGCTTAGGGACTGGGTTATTGGGCACAGATACGCAGTATTTT
J gene: TRBJ2-5; clone size: NA; V gene: TRBV5-5; D gene: NA; CDR3 protein: CASSKRQARETQYF; CDR3 DNA: TGTGCCAGCAGCAAAAGACAGGCAAGGGAGACCCAGTACTTC
J gene: TRBJ1-1; clone size: NA; V gene: TRBV9; D gene: TRBD1; CDR3 protein: CASSVNRGGTEAFF; CDR3 DNA: TGTGCCAGCAGCGTAAACAGGGGCGGGACTGAAGCTTTCTTT
J gene: TRBJ2-5; clone size: NA; V gene: TRBV11-3; D gene: NA; CDR3 protein: CASSFSGSPEAQYF; CDR3 DNA: TGTGCCAGCAGCTTCTCCGGGAGCCCCGAGGCCCAGTACTTC
J gene: TRBJ2-3; clone size: NA; V gene: TRBV30; D gene: NA; CDR3 protein: CAWSRWASPDTQYF; CDR3 DNA: TGTGCCTGGAGTCGTTGGGCCAGCCCAGATACGCAGTATTTT
J gene: TRBJ2-7; clone size: NA; V gene: TRBV21-1; D gene: NA; CDR3 protein: CASSTGLAGGPSYEQYF; CDR3 DNA: TGTGCCAGCAGCACGGGACTAGCGGGAGGCCCCTCCTACGAGCAGTACTTC
J gene: TRBJ2-3; clone size: NA; V gene: TRBV15; D gene: TRBD2; CDR3 protein: CATSRDISGGDTQYF; CDR3 DNA: TGTGCCACCAGCAGAGATATTAGCGGGGGTGATACGCAGTATTTT
J gene: TRBJ1-1; clone size: NA; V gene: TRBV5-1; D gene: NA; CDR3 protein: CASSLSGRNTEAFF; CDR3 DNA: TGCGCCAGCAGCTTGTCGGGGAGGAACACTGAAGCTTTCTTT
J gene: TRBJ2-1; clone size: NA; V gene: TRBV5-1; D gene: NA; CDR3 protein: CASSLEGDTKVNEQFF; CDR3 DNA: TGCGCCAGCAGCTTGGAAGGGGACACTAAGGTTAATGAGCAGTTCTTC
J gene: TRBJ2-2; clone size: once; V gene: TRBV30; D gene: NA; CDR3 protein: CAWTWTGELFF; CDR3 DNA: TGTGCCTGGACCTGGACAGGGGAGCTGTTTTTT
J gene: TRBJ2-2; clone size: NA; V gene: TRBV5-1; D gene: NA; CDR3 protein: CASSLERSNRELFF; CDR3 DNA: TGCGCCAGCAGCTTGGAAAGGTCTAATAGGGAGCTGTTTTTT
J gene: TRBJ1-6; clone size: NA; V gene: TRBV30; D gene: NA; CDR3 protein: CAWSVGRANSALHF; CDR3 DNA: TGTGCCTGGAGTGTAGGGCGGGCTAATTCAGCCCTCCACTTT
J gene: TRBJ2-5; clone size: NA; V gene: TRBV7-2; D gene: TRBD1; CDR3 protein: CASSPTGDRETQYF; CDR3 DNA: TGTGCCAGCAGCCCAACAGGGGATAGGGAGACCCAGTACTTC
J gene: TRBJ1-2; clone size: NA; V gene: TRBV19; D gene: NA; CDR3 protein: CASSGGPGGIYGYTF; CDR3 DNA: TGTGCCAGTAGTGGAGGGCCCGGGGGAATCTATGGCTACACCTTC
J gene: TRBJ2-5; clone size: NA; V gene: TRBV15; D gene: NA; CDR3 protein: CATSARQTQETQYF; CDR3 DNA: TGTGCCACCAGCGCCCGACAGACCCAAGAGACCCAGTACTTC
J gene: TRBJ2-7; clone size: NA; V gene: TRBV9; D gene: NA; CDR3 protein: CASSVVPASEQYF; CDR3 DNA: TGTGCCAGCAGCGTAGTTCCCGCAAGCGAGCAGTACTTC
J gene: TRBJ2-4; clone size: NA; V gene: TRBV19; D gene: NA; CDR3 protein: CASSTGQMQFKNIQYF; CDR3 DNA: TGTGCCAGTAGTACTGGACAAATGCAATTCAAAAACATTCAGTACTTC
J gene: TRBJ2-7; clone size: NA; V gene: TRBV5-1; D gene: TRBD1; CDR3 protein: CASSLSGQASYEQYF; CDR3 DNA: TGCGCCAGCAGCTTGAGTGGACAGGCCTCCTACGAGCAGTACTTC
J gene: TRBJ2-7; clone size: once; V gene: TRBV25-1; D gene: NA; CDR3 protein: CASSTQYSYEQYF; CDR3 DNA: TGTGCCAGCAGTACCCAATACTCCTACGAGCAGTACTTC
J gene: TRBJ2-7; clone size: NA; V gene: TRBV11-1; D gene: NA; CDR3 protein: CASSFEFGQHYEQYF; CDR3 DNA: TGTGCCAGCAGCTTCGAATTCGGACAACACTACGAGCAGTACTTC
J gene: TRBJ2-1; clone size: NA; V gene: TRBV19; D gene: NA; CDR3 protein: CASSTGRWTSYNEQFF; CDR3 DNA: TGTGCCAGTAGTACGGGACGGTGGACGTCCTACAATGAGCAGTTCTTC
J gene: TRBJ2-2; clone size: NA; V gene: TRBV6-1; D gene: NA; CDR3 protein: CASSEPSLNTGELFF; CDR3 DNA: TGTGCCAGCAGTGAGCCTAGCTTGAACACCGGGGAGCTGTTTTTT
J gene: TRBJ2-7; clone size: NA; V gene: TRBV12-5; D gene: NA; CDR3 protein: CASGLVVADSSYEQYF; CDR3 DNA: TGTGCTAGTGGTTTGGTGGTAGCCGACAGCTCCTACGAGCAGTACTTC